This T cell receptor (beta chain) was obtained from a study of blood T cell repertoires in COVID-19. Study overall: Sites in the United States, Italy and Spain provided acute and convalescent COVID-19 samples. Sample material is recorded as cDNA or gDNA derived from T cells, B-cell-depleted T cells, or PBMCs.

This clone is a singleton in its sample. Germline loops: CDR1 SGHTA, CDR2 FQGNSA. The CDR3 runs 15 residues. Trimming shortened V by 4 bases and J by 6 bases, and 18 bases separated the two germline ends. Authors' processing steps: Amplification of reference gene primers provided the estimated nucleated cell counts. Repertoires were generated with immunoSEQ multiplex PCR, while TCRdb's copy carries only in-frame clones and drops some. V and J calls and clone size are given by that table; D and trimming were obtained from the DNA. The table lists about 83,000 clones, roughly 76% of them singletons. This TCR was sampled from a woman aged 80 or over with active or convalescent COVID-19. V is TRBV7-2 and J is TRBJ1-1; D is perhaps TRBD1 (5 bases). The sample consisted of peripheral blood. The CDR3 region is CASSSTVGGTAEAFF. As DNA, the CDR3 is TGTGCCAGCAGCTCCACGGTCGGGGGAACGGCTGAAGCTTTCTTT.